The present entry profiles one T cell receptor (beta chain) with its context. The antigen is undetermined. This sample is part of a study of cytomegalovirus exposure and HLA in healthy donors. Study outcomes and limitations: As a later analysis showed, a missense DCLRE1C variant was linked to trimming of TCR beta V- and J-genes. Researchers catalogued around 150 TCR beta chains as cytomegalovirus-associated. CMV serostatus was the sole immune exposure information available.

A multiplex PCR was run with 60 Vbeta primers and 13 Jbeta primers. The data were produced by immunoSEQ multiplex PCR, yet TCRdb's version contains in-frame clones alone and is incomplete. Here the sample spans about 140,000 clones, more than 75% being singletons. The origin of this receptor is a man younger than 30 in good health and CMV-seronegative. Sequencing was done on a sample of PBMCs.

CDR3 DNA sequence: TGTGCCAGCAGCGTAGGACTAGCGGGGTCGGAGAATGAGCAGTTCTTC. Protein product: CASSVGLAGSENEQFF. The V and J genes are TRBV9 and TRBJ2-1, with TRBD2 matching 11 bases. CDR1 is SGDLS and CDR2 is YYNGEE in the germline V gene. The V segment lost 0 bases and the J segment 7 bases; nucleotides outside the gene matches: 6. This CDR3 has 16 amino acids.